The following is a T cell receptor beta chain sequence with its context. What it recognizes is unknown. The CDR3 runs 13 residues. CDR1 SGHDT and CDR2 YYEEEE come from the germline V gene. V lost 3 bases and J 3 bases, leaving 7 bases between the germline ends. Measured with immunoSEQ multiplex PCR; TCRdb has only the in-frame clones, and not every one. This sample has around 100,000 clones, with 91% found just once. These data come from a study of T cell responses to AZD1222 COVID-19 vaccine. General study points: At 160-218 and 743-854, vaccine-associated CD4 TCRs were dominant, and they spanned spike.

This clonotype was obtained from an adult in good health. Sequencing was performed on peripheral blood, taken on day 0 of AZD1222 vaccination. V is TRBV5-6 and J is TRBJ1-3; D ambiguous. CDR3 protein: CASSSIHGNTIYF. The CDR3 nucleotides are TGTGCCAGCAGCTCTATACATGGAAACACCATATATTTT.